This T cell receptor beta chain is from a study of vaccination effects on CD4 cells after COVID-19. V was pared by 6 bases and J by 6 bases, with 7 bases of the junction left unmatched. Germline V lookup: CDR1 LNHDA, CDR2 SQIVND (reference sequence). CDR3 size: 15 residues. The table came from immunoSEQ multiplex PCR; TCRdb's copy has only in-frame clones and leaves some out. The sample has 27,000 or so clones; under 75% are singletons. Comment on this clone: Its antigen remains unidentified.

ViraFEST assay sequencing came after antigen-specific CD4+ T cells were expanded with viral peptide pools. With more than nine days of culture completed, CD4+ T cells were isolated. Previously uninfected by SARS-CoV-2, the vaccine recipients also showed negative nucleocapsid antibodies. Cultivation was performed at a few million PBMC per well with approximately 9 IU/ml IL-2 and 10 ug/ml peptides added. Cultures had half their medium replaced with IL-2 medium on days 3 and 7. The sequence came from a human donor who received a COVID-19 vaccine. The V gene is TRBV19, the J gene TRBJ1-5; the match to TRBD1 covers 11 bases. The sample here was CD4+ T cells from PBMCs cultured with SARS-CoV-2 spike peptides, taken before COVID-19 vaccination. For the CDR3, the DNA is TGTGCCAGTAGCAGGGACAGGGGGTTTGTTCAGCCCCAGCATTTT. Translated, it gives CASSRDRGFVQPQHF.